This TCR beta chain was identified during a study of blood T cell repertoires in COVID-19. On the study more broadly: Acute and convalescent COVID-19 specimens originated in the United States, Italy and Spain. PBMCs, B-cell-depleted T cells, or T cells provided the cDNA or gDNA that made up the material.

Per the study methods: Nucleated cell number was recorded as an estimate derived from reference gene primer amplification. The data were produced by immunoSEQ multiplex PCR, yet TCRdb's version contains in-frame clones alone and is incomplete. The V and J calls and the clone size are those of that table, but D and trimming were determined from the DNA. The sample holds 130,000 or so clones, about four fifths seen once. The sequencing input was peripheral blood. The sequence was collected from a human donor in a cohort sampled during active COVID-19.

The CDR3 loop reads CASSPGTGAISYGYTF. CDR3 coding DNA: TGTGCCAGCAGCCCGGGGACAGGGGCGATAAGCTATGGCTACACCTTC. The chain has TRBV7-8 and TRBJ1-2; 10 bases align to TRBD1. CDR1 is SGHVS, CDR2 FQNEAQ, per germline. V dropped 5 bases and J dropped 4; count of bases not matched to a gene: 10. The CDR3 is 16 amino acids.